This T cell receptor (beta chain) appears in the sequencing data of a study of blood T cells in healthy people across ages. This clonotype was detected many times. Alongside a J-beta primer mix, a sample-barcoded 5' primer served in a second PCR lasting roughly 7 to 11 cycles. TCRdb processed the 5' RACE reads anew with MiXCR; each CDR3 protein has one entry. The table has some 370,000 distinct CDR3 sequences, roughly half seen once. This CDR3 comprises 15 residues. Per germline, CDR1 MDHEN and CDR2 SYDVKM. The receptor's source is a man aged 60 to 69 in good health. Sample: blood. This chain links TRBV28 with TRBJ2-1, with TRBD2 identical over 9 bases. CDR3 sequence: CSWRGSGSINGEQFF. CDR3 DNA: TGTTCATGGAGAGGTAGCGGGAGCATAAATGGTGAGCAGTTCTTC.